At least ten counts were recorded for the clone carrying this T cell receptor beta chain. The data stem from a study of T cells in Graves' hyperthyroidism and ophthalmopathy. For ophthalmopathy patients, the Clinical Activity Score was at least 3 and the NOSPECS grade at least 4; duration was under 3 months. Investigators excluded patients with uncontrolled infection, other autoimmune disease, pregnancy or lactation. There were TCR beta CDR3 regions amplified from RNA transcripts. First-round RT-PCR targeting the TCR CDR3 was performed with the HTBI primer set. TCRdb ran MiXCR on the multiplex PCR reads and lists one entry per CDR3 protein. The sample gives roughly 400,000 distinct CDR3 sequences, about an eighth of which show up once; 28% is in the top ten. Deletions cut 6 bases from V and 14 bases from J, with 20 bases between. The CDR3 is 12 amino acids. Germline assignment: CDR1 GTSNPN and CDR2 SVGIG (reference sequence).

Material for sequencing was blood. The chain links TRBV30 to TRBJ2-1, with D tentatively TRBD1 (7 bases). This receptor was identified in a man aged 50 or older with Graves' ophthalmopathy. CDR3 DNA: TGTGCCTGCCTTTACAGGGGCGGGAAAAAGTTCTTC. Its translation is CACLYRGGKKFF.